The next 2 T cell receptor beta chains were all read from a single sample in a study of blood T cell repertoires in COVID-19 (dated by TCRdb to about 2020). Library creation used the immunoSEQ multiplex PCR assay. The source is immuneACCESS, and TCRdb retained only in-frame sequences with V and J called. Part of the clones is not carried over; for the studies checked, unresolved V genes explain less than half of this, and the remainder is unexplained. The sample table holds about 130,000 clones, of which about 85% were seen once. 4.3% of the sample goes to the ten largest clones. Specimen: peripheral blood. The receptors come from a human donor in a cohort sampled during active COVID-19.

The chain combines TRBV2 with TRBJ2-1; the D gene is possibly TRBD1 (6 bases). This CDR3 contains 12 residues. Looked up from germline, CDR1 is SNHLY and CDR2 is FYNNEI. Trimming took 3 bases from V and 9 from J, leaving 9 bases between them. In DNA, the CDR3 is TGTGCCAGCAGTGACAGGGGAAGTGAGCAGTTCTTC. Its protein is CASSDRGSEQFF.

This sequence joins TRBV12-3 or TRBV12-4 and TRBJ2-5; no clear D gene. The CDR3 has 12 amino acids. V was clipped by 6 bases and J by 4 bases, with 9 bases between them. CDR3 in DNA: TGTGCCAGCAGCCTACAGCTAGAGACCCAGTACTTC. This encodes CASSLQLETQYF.